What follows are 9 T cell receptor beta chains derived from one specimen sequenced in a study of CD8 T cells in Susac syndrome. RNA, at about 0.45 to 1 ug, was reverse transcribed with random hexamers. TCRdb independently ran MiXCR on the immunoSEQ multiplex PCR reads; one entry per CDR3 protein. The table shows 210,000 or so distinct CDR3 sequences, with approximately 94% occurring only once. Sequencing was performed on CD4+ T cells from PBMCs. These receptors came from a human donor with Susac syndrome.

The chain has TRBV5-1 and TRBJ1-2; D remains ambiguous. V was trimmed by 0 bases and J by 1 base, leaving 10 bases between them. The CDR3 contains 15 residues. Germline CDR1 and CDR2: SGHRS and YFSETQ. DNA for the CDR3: TGCGCCAGCAGCTTGGCCGGCACCGTTAACTATGGCTACACCTTC. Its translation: CASSLAGTVNYGYTF.

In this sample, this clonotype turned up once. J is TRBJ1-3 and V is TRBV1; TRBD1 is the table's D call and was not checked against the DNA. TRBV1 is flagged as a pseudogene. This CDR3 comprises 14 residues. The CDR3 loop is CTIRGQFSGNTIYF. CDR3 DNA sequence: TGCACCATCAGGGGGCAGTTCTCTGGAAACACCATATATTTT.

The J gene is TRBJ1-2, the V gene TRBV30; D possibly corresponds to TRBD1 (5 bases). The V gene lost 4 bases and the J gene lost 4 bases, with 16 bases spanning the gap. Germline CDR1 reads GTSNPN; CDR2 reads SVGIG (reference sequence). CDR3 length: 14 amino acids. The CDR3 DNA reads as TGTGCCTGGAATGGGGGTACGCATTTCTATGGCTACACCTTC. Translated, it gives CAWNGGTHFYGYTF.

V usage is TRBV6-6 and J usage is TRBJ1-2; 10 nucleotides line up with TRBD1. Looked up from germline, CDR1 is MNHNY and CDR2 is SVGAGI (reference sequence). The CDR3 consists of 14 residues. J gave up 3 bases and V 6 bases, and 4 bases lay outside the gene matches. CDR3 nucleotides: TGTGCCAGCAGCTGGGACAGGGGCGACTATGGCTACACCTTC. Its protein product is CASSWDRGDYGYTF.

DNA for the CDR3: TGCAGTGCTAGAGATGCGCGGGGGCTAAGTGAAAAACTGTTTTTT. Its protein is CSARDARGLSEKLFF. This chain uses TRBV20-1 with TRBJ1-4; tentative D call: TRBD1 (6 bases). Germline CDR1 DFQATT, CDR2 SNEGSKA (reference sequence). There are 15 residues in the CDR3. V was pared by 0 bases and J by 7 bases, with 15 bases between.

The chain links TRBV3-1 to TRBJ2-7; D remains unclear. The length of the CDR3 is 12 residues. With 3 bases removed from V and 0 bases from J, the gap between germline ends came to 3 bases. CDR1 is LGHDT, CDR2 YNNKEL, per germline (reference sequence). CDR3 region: CASSHASYEQYF. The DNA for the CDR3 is TGTGCCAGCAGCCATGCCTCCTACGAGCAGTACTTC.

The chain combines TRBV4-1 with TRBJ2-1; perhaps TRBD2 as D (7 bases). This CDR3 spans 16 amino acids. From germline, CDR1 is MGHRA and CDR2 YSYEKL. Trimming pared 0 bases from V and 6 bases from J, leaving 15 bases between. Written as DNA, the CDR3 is TGCGCCAGCAGCCAAGAAGGTGGCGGGGGCTCCAATGAGCAGTTCTTC. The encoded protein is CASSQEGGGGSNEQFF.

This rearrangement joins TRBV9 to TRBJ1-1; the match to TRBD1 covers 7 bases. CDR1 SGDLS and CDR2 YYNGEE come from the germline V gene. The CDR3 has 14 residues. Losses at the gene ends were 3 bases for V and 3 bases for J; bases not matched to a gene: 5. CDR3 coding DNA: TGTGCCAGCAGCGCGACAGGGTCGTACACTGAAGCTTTCTTT. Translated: CASSATGSYTEAFF. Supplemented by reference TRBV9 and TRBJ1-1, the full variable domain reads DSGVTQTPKHLITATGQRVTLRCSPRSGDLSVYWYQQSLDQGLQFLIQYYNGEERAKGNILERFSAQQFPDLHSELNLSSLELGDSALYFCASSATGSYTEAFFGQGTRLTVV.

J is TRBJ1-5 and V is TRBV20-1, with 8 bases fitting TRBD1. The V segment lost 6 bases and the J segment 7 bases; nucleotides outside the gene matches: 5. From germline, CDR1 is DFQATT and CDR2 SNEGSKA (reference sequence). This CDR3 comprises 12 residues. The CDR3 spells CSAATGEQPQHF. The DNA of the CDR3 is TGCAGTGCCGCGACAGGGGAACAGCCCCAGCATTTT.